Below, 29 T cell receptor beta chains from the same sample are listed, as sequenced in a study of blood T cell repertoires in COVID-19. Using immunoSEQ multiplex PCR, the repertoire was profiled, and TCRdb retains in-frame clones only, with some absent. The sample yields more than 60,000 clones, 88% seen once. The specimen was peripheral blood. The source is a woman aged 45-60 years with active or convalescent COVID-19.

This chain links TRBV30 with TRBJ2-7; the match to TRBD2 covers 9 bases. The CDR3 is 13 amino acids. V was pared by 3 bases and J by 0 bases, with 0 bases of the junction left unmatched. CDR1 is GTSNPN, CDR2 SVGIG, per germline (reference sequence). CDR3 in DNA: TGTGCCTGGAGACTAGCGGGCTCCTACGAGCAGTACTTC. Translating it yields CAWRLAGSYEQYF.

The chain combines TRBV5-1 with TRBJ1-2, with D possibly matching TRBD1 (6 bases). Trimming shortened V by 2 bases and J by 1 base, and 9 bases separated the two germline ends. The CDR3 is 14 amino acids. The germline V gene has CDR1 SGHRS and CDR2 YFSETQ. CDR3 sequence (DNA): TGCGCCAGCAGCTTATCAGGGGATAACTATGGCTACACCTTC. This encodes CASSLSGDNYGYTF.

The J gene is TRBJ2-1, the V gene TRBV6-2 or TRBV6-3; 7 positions match TRBD2. With 0 bases clipped from V and 4 bases from J, the junction kept 6 bases outside the gene matches. There are 16 residues in the CDR3. Germline V lookup: CDR1 MNHEY, CDR2 SVGEGT. CDR3 bases: TGTGCCAGCAGTTACTCGAGGCGCGGGAGTTACAATGAGCAGTTCTTC. Translation: CASSYSRRGSYNEQFF.

The gene calls are TRBV7-9 and TRBJ2-1; D perhaps matches TRBD2 (6 bases). Germline V gives CDR1 SEHNR, CDR2 FQNEAQ (reference sequence). CDR3 length: 16 residues. Trimming took off 4 bases at V and 4 bases at J, with 17 bases between the two ends. For the CDR3, the DNA is TGTGCCAGCAGCTCGACCTCACTAGCTGTGTACAATGAGCAGTTCTTC. It codes for CASSSTSLAVYNEQFF.

CDR3: CASSPGHAKETQYF. Written as DNA, the CDR3 is TGTGCCAGTAGCCCGGGACACGCAAAAGAGACCCAGTACTTC. This sequence joins TRBV19 and TRBJ2-5; possibly TRBD1 for D (6 bases). The CDR3 sequence is 14 residues long. Trimming removed 6 bases at V and 3 bases at J, with 14 bases between. From germline, CDR1 is LNHDA and CDR2 SQIVND (reference sequence).

The chain links TRBV9 to TRBJ1-1; 9 bases agree with TRBD1. V shed 4 bases and J 1 base; nucleotides not matched to a gene: 8. The CDR3 spans 16 residues. Germline loops: CDR1 SGDLS, CDR2 YYNGEE. The CDR3 bases are TGTGCCAGCAGCTCCTCGACAGGGGGTACGAACACTGAAGCTTTCTTT. This sequence encodes CASSSSTGGTNTEAFF.

Only one count was recorded for this clone. This sequence joins TRBV7-2 and TRBJ2-5, with D unresolved. Trimming removed 1 base from V and 5 bases from J, with 17 bases in between. This CDR3 contains 16 residues. CDR1 is SGHTA, CDR2 FQGNSA, per germline. The CDR3 loop reads CASSLDGVSNWETQYF. Here the CDR3 DNA reads TGTGCCAGCAGCTTAGACGGTGTATCTAATTGGGAGACCCAGTACTTC.

This clone was recorded only once. The gene calls are TRBV3-1 (or the pseudogene TRBV3-2) and TRBJ2-3; D is uncertain. In germline, CDR1 is LGHDT, CDR2 YNNKEL (reference sequence). This CDR3 spans 14 amino acids. Deletions cut 1 base from V and 3 bases from J, with 8 bases between. The DNA for the CDR3 is TGTGCCAGCAGCCAAGGGTTCGGGACAGATACGCAGTATTTT. It specifies CASSQGFGTDTQYF.

The rearrangement joins TRBV6-1 to TRBJ1-1; 10 nucleotides match TRBD1. The V gene end was trimmed by 2 bases and the J gene end by 5 bases; junction bases not matched to a gene: 8. In germline, CDR1 is MNHNS, CDR2 SASEGT. This CDR3 is built from 16 residues. The CDR3: CASSEKTGGARTEAFF. The CDR3 nucleotides read TGTGCCAGCAGTGAAAAGACAGGGGGCGCAAGGACTGAAGCTTTCTTT.

The count of this clone is one. The V call is TRBV4-2, the J call TRBJ2-2; 11 bases map to TRBD1. CDR1 and CDR2 (germline): LGHNA, YNFKEQ. This CDR3 has 19 residues. V lost 3 bases and J lost 2; bases outside the gene matches: 11. This chain's CDR3 is CASSQITRTGGTNTGELFF. In DNA, the CDR3 is TGTGCCAGCAGCCAGATCACGAGGACAGGGGGCACAAACACCGGGGAGCTGTTTTTT.

This chain links TRBV10-3 with TRBJ2-5, with D unclear. V was shortened by 3 bases and J by 4 bases, with 9 bases between the two germline ends. The CDR3 runs to 13 residues. Germline CDR1 and CDR2: ENHRY and SYGVKD. CDR3 residues: CAISEPTRETQYF. Here the CDR3 DNA reads TGTGCCATCAGTGAACCGACACGAGAGACCCAGTACTTC.

This chain connects TRBV4-1 to TRBJ1-1; unclear D gene. From germline, CDR1 is MGHRA and CDR2 YSYEKL. The CDR3 covers 13 residues. V lost 0 bases and J 4 bases, leaving 6 bases between the germline ends. Written as DNA, the CDR3 is TGCGCCAGCAGCCAAGATATGAGCACTGAAGCTTTCTTT. The encoded protein is CASSQDMSTEAFF.

The J gene is TRBJ1-1, the V gene TRBV7-3; possible D gene TRBD1, 6 bases. CDR3 length: 15 amino acids. Germline lookup yields CDR1 SGHTA and CDR2 FQGTGA. V was clipped by 0 bases and J by 1 base, with 9 bases between them. CDR3 DNA sequence: TGTGCCAGCAGCTTAACCAGGGGTACGAACACTGAAGCTTTCTTT. This translates into CASSLTRGTNTEAFF.

Here the CDR3 DNA reads TGTGCCAGTACCCCCAGGGGGGTTACTCAGCCCCAGCATTTT. It encodes CASTPRGVTQPQHF. This chain joins TRBV19 and TRBJ1-5, with 7 bases lining up with TRBD1. The CDR3 spans 14 residues. V was pared by 7 bases and J by 6 bases, with 9 bases of the junction left unmatched. From germline, CDR1 is LNHDA and CDR2 SQIVND (reference sequence).

The rearrangement links TRBV29-1 to TRBJ2-7; 8 bases map to TRBD1. J was trimmed by 2 bases and V by 0 bases; bases with no gene match: 6. The CDR3 contains 15 residues. CDR1 and CDR2 (germline): SQVTM, ANQGSEA. CDR3 in amino acids: CSVEDPDRATYEQYF. In DNA, the CDR3 is TGCAGCGTTGAAGATCCGGACAGGGCCACCTACGAGCAGTACTTC.

The chain carries TRBV20-1 and TRBJ2-3, with D tentatively TRBD2 (5 bases). Germline CDR1 reads DFQATT; CDR2 reads SNEGSKA (reference sequence). The CDR3 has 13 amino acids. Trimming cost V 3 bases and J 4 bases, with 11 bases left between them. CDR3 residues: CSASPGFSDTQYF. The CDR3 DNA reads as TGCAGTGCTAGTCCGGGATTCTCAGATACGCAGTATTTT.

This clone was detected once. The chain joins TRBV11-2 to TRBJ1-2; TRBD1 matches at 12 bases. The CDR3 is 19 residues long. Germline CDR1 is SGHAT and CDR2 is FQNNGV. The V segment lost 3 bases and the J segment 6 bases; nucleotides outside the gene matches: 17. The DNA of the CDR3 is TGTGCCAGCAGCTTGGAGGGATACCGGGACAGGGGGCTCTCAGATGGCTACACCTTC. The encoded protein is CASSLEGYRDRGLSDGYTF.

The chain joins TRBV29-1 to TRBJ1-1; no clear D. Trimming left V 5 bases short and J 1 base short, with 8 bases between. Germline assignment: CDR1 SQVTM and CDR2 ANQGSEA. This CDR3 region has 12 residues. This chain's CDR3 is CSVFRQNTEAFF. The CDR3 nucleotides read TGCAGCGTTTTCAGACAGAACACTGAAGCTTTCTTT.

V and J are TRBV24-1 and TRBJ2-1; 9 bases line up with TRBD2. Germline values: CDR1 KGHDR, CDR2 SFDVKD. J was trimmed by 9 bases and V by 2 bases; bases with no gene match: 7. The CDR3 has 15 residues. The CDR3 loop is CATSDSRLAAGEQFF. In nucleotides, the CDR3 is TGTGCCACCAGTGATTCTAGACTAGCGGCGGGTGAGCAGTTCTTC.

V usage is TRBV7-2 and J usage is TRBJ2-2, with unresolved D. CDR1 is SGHTA and CDR2 is FQGNSA in the germline V gene. CDR3 length equals 12 residues. The V end was cut by 6 bases, the J end by 7 bases, with 9 bases between. As DNA, the CDR3 is TGTGCCAGCAGGATCACGAGCGGGGAGCTGTTTTTT. Its protein is CASRITSGELFF. Full variable domain (outside the CDR3, taken from reference TRBV7-2 and TRBJ2-2): GAGVSQSPSNKVTEKGKDVELRCDPISGHTALYWYRQSLGQGLEFLIYFQGNSAPDKSGLPSDRFSAERTGGSVSTLTIQRTQQEDSAVYLCASRITSGELFFGEGSRLTVL.

The table lists this clone with a count of one. The V and J genes are TRBV7-8 and TRBJ1-2; possible D gene TRBD1, 6 bases. CDR3 length equals 14 residues. V lost 2 bases and J lost 4, with 11 bases in between. Germline loops: CDR1 SGHVS, CDR2 FQNEAQ. The CDR3 nucleotides read TGTGCCAGCAGCTTAAGGACAGATATCTATGGCTACACCTTC. Protein sequence: CASSLRTDIYGYTF.

The chain recombines TRBV19 with TRBJ2-1, with a weak D call TRBD2 (6 bases). CDR3 size: 15 residues. The germline V and J ends were trimmed by 5 bases and 4 bases, with 15 bases remaining between them. The germline V gene has CDR1 LNHDA and CDR2 SQIVND (reference sequence). CDR3 loop: CASSQWGERYNEQFF. The DNA of the CDR3 is TGTGCCAGTAGTCAATGGGGGGAGCGTTACAATGAGCAGTTCTTC.

The chain recombines TRBV2 with TRBJ1-6; tentative D call: TRBD1 (6 bases). Between the trimmed V and J ends, which lost 6 bases and 11 bases, there was a span of 14 bases. The germline gives CDR1 SNHLY, CDR2 FYNNEI. The CDR3 is 13 amino acids. The CDR3 region has the DNA TGTGCCAGCAGAGGGGACAATACGACACCCCTCCACTTT. Protein: CASRGDNTTPLHF.

The gene calls are TRBV18 and TRBJ1-1; D not resolved. V was cut by 1 base and J by 0 bases, with 15 bases left in between. CDR3 length equals 17 residues. Germline-derived CDR1 and CDR2 are KGHSH and LQKENI. CDR3 sequence reads: CASSPLEVTSMNTEAFF. In DNA form, the CDR3 reads TGTGCCAGCTCACCACTCGAGGTTACTAGTATGAACACTGAAGCTTTCTTT.

The rearrangement uses TRBV7-9 and TRBJ2-7; possibly TRBD1 for D (6 bases). V lost 1 base, J lost 1 base, and 8 bases lay in between. Germline V CDR1 and CDR2: SEHNR, FQNEAQ (reference sequence). CDR3 size: 14 residues. The CDR3 loop reads CASSLVGQSYEQYF. CDR3 bases: TGTGCCAGCAGCTTAGTCGGACAGTCCTACGAGCAGTACTTC.

V gene TRBV10-1 combines with J gene TRBJ1-1, with TRBD1 as a possible D gene (6 bases). The V gene lost 8 bases and the J gene lost 0 bases, with 10 bases spanning the gap. The germline V gene has CDR1 WNHNN and CDR2 SYGVQD (reference sequence). The CDR3 loop spans 13 amino acids. CDR3 DNA sequence: TGCGCCAGCCAGACAGGAATGAACACTGAAGCTTTCTTT. Encoded protein: CASQTGMNTEAFF.

CDR3 protein: CASSVEGHYEQYF. The CDR3 DNA sequence: TGTGCCAGCAGCGTAGAGGGACACTACGAGCAGTACTTC. V gene TRBV9 combines with J gene TRBJ2-7, with a possible D match to TRBD1 (6 bases). Per germline, CDR1 SGDLS and CDR2 YYNGEE. Between the trimmed V and J ends, which lost 0 bases and 3 bases, there was a span of 7 bases. The CDR3 length is 13 residues.

CDR3: CASSVVGAPTYGYTF. As DNA, the CDR3 is TGTGCCAGCAGCGTAGTTGGGGCCCCTACCTATGGCTACACCTTC. The gene calls are TRBV9 and TRBJ1-2, with D possibly matching TRBD1 (5 bases). The CDR3 has 15 residues. Germline-derived CDR1 and CDR2 are SGDLS and YYNGEE. Trimming removed 0 bases at V and 4 bases at J, with 13 bases between.

This CDR3 is CASSHDRVTDTQYF. The CDR3 DNA sequence: TGTGCCAGCAGCCATGACAGGGTCACAGATACGCAGTATTTT. The rearrangement links TRBV7-3 to TRBJ2-3, with TRBD1 matching 7 bases. In germline, CDR1 is SGHTA, CDR2 FQGTGA. This CDR3 is 14 amino acids long. The trim removed 5 bases at V and 2 bases at J, leaving 4 bases unmatched.